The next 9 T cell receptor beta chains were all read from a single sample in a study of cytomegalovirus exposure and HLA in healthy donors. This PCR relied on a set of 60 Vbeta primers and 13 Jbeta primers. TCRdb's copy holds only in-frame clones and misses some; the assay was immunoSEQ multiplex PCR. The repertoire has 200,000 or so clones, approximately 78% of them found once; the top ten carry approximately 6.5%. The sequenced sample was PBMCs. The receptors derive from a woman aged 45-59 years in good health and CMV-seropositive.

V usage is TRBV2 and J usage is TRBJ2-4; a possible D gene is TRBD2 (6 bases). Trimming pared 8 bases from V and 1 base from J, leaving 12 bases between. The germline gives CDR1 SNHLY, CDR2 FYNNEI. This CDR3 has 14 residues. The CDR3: CASGGTKAKNIQYF. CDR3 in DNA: TGTGCCAGCGGGGGGACGAAGGCCAAAAACATTCAGTACTTC.

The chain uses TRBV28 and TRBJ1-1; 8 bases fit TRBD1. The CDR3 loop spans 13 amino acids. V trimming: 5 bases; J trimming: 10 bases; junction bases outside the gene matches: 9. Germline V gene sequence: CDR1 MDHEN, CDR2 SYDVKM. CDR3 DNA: TGTGCCAGCAGTCCAGGACAGGGAACGAGAGCTTTCTTT. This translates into CASSPGQGTRAFF. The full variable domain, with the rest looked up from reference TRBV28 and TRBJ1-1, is DVKVTQSSRYLVKRTGEKVFLECVQDMDHENMFWYRQDPGLGLRLIYFSYDVKMKEKGDIPEGYSVSREKKERFSLILESASTNQTSMYLCASSPGQGTRAFFGQGTRLTVV.

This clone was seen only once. The CDR3 DNA reads as TGTGCCTGGAAACCGGGTGATCAGGAGCAGTTCTTC. Protein: CAWKPGDQEQFF. The chain joins TRBV30 to TRBJ2-1; D not certain. The CDR3 has 12 amino acids. CDR1 and CDR2 (germline): GTSNPN, SVGIG (reference sequence). V gave up 4 bases and J gave up 10 bases, with 14 bases separating them.

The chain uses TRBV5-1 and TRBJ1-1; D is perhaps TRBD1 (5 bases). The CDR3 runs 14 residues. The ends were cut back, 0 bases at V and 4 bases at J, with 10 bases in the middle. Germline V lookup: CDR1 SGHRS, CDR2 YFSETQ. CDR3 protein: CASSLEGTPTEAFF. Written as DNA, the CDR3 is TGCGCCAGCAGCTTGGAAGGGACTCCCACTGAAGCTTTCTTT.

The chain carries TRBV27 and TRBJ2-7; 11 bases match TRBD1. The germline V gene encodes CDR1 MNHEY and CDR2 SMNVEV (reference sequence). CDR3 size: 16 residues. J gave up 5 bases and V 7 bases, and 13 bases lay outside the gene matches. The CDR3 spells CASKLHRGTGGNEQYF. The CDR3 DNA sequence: TGTGCCAGCAAATTACATAGGGGGACAGGGGGTAACGAGCAGTACTTC.

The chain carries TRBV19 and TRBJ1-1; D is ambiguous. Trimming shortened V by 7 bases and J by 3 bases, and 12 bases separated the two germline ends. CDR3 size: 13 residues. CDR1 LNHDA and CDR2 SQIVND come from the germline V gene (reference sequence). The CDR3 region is CASNSRGYTEAFF. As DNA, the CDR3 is TGTGCCAGTAACTCACGAGGTTACACTGAAGCTTTCTTT.

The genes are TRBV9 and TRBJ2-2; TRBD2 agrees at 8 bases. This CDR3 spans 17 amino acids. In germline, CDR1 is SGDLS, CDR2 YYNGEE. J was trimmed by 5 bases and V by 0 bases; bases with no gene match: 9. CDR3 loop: CASSVAPGGLGTGELFF. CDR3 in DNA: TGTGCCAGCAGCGTAGCCCCCGGGGGACTAGGGACCGGGGAGCTGTTTTTT.

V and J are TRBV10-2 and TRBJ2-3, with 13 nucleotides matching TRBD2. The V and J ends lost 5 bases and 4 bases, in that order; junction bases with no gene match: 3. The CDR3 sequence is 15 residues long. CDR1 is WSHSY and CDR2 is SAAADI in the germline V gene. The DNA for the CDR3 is TGCGCCAGCAGTATACTAGCGGGAGGGCCAGATACGCAGTATTTT. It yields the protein CASSILAGGPDTQYF.

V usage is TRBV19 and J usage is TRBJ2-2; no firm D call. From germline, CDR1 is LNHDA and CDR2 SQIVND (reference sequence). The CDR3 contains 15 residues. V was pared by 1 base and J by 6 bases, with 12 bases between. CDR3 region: CASSIGPGRAGELFF. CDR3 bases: TGTGCCAGTAGTATAGGCCCGGGTCGTGCCGGGGAGCTGTTTTTT.